The rows below give T cell receptor beta chains drawn from one sample of a study of blood T cell repertoires in COVID-19. Sequencing was performed with immunoSEQ multiplex PCR; in TCRdb, only in-frame clones are kept and a portion is missing. Of roughly 200,000 clones in the sample, roughly 84% were seen once. The sequenced sample was peripheral blood. The receptors shown here come from a woman in her 40s with COVID-19, enrolled during active disease. Each CDR3 is given with its conserved first and last residue. D genes are given only for firm matches. Rows give clone size only sometimes, using once, few, many, or a class for an expanded clone.

TRBJ1-1 | NA | TRBV18 | NA | TGTGCCAGCTCACCCGGGGGGAACACTGAAGCTTTCTTT | CASSPGGNTEAFF
TRBJ1-1 | NA | TRBV5-4 | NA | TGTGCCAGCAGCTTCTTAGGGGGAGACACTGAAGCTTTCTTT | CASSFLGGDTEAFF
TRBJ1-3 | TRBD1 | TRBV18 | NA | TGTGCCAGCTCGCAGGGACAGGGGCTCTCTGGAAACACCATATATTTT | CASSQGQGLSGNTIYF
TRBJ1-2 | NA | TRBV28 | NA | TGTGCCAGCAGGTTGGGTAACTCGGGATATGGCTACACCTTC | CASRLGNSGYGYTF
TRBJ2-1 | TRBD1 | TRBV15 | NA | TGTGCCACCAGCAGGGGAGGGACAGGGAATGAGCAGTTCTTC | CATSRGGTGNEQFF
TRBJ2-7 | NA | TRBV3-1/TRBV3-2 | NA | TGTGCCAGCAGCCAAGGACTGGCCTACTACGAGCAGTACTTC | CASSQGLAYYEQYF
TRBJ2-5 | TRBD2 | TRBV3-1/TRBV3-2 | once | TGTGCCAGCAGCCCGGGACTAGCCCAAGAGACCCAGTACTTC | CASSPGLAQETQYF
TRBJ1-6 | NA | TRBV7-8 | once | TGTGCCAGCGGTCAGTCAAATAATTCACCCCTCCACTTT | CASGQSNNSPLHF
TRBJ2-1 | NA | TRBV5-4 | NA | TGTGCCAGCAGCGCTGGGACTGACTCCTACAATGAGCAGTTCTTC | CASSAGTDSYNEQFF
TRBJ2-2 | NA | TRBV19 | NA | TGTGCCAGTACCCCGTTTAGCACCGGGGAGCTGTTTTTT | CASTPFSTGELFF
TRBJ1-4 | NA | TRBV13 | NA | TGTGCCAGCAGCTTAGGCAATATCGCGGAAAAAAATGAAAAACTGTTTTTT | CASSLGNIAEKNEKLFF
TRBJ1-2 | NA | TRBV25-1 | NA | TGTGCCAGCGGGGACCGCGGGACCCAAGGCGGCTACACCTTC | CASGDRGTQGGYTF
TRBJ1-5 | NA | TRBV10-3 | NA | TGTGCCATCAGTGAGTCGGGGGGACGGAGCAATCAGCCCCAGCATTTT | CAISESGGRSNQPQHF
TRBJ1-3 | NA | TRBV6-5 | NA | TGTGCCAACCCGGAACAGAGTTCTAGAAACACCATATATTTT | CANPEQSSRNTIYF
TRBJ1-5 | NA | TRBV27 | NA | TGTGCCAGCAGCCTAACAGGAGTTAGCAATCAGCCCCAGCATTTT | CASSLTGVSNQPQHF
TRBJ2-3 | TRBD2 | TRBV5-4 | NA | TGTGCCAGCAGCTTGCCCGCCCAGGGACTAGCGGCAGATACGCAGTATTTT | CASSLPAQGLAADTQYF
TRBJ1-2 | NA | TRBV27 | NA | TGTGCCAGCAGTTTGTCAGGGCCGAGGTATGGCTACACCTTC | CASSLSGPRYGYTF
TRBJ1-4 | TRBD1 | TRBV19 | NA | TGTGCCAGTAGCCGAGGGGACAGGGCAGGTGAAAAACTGTTTTTT | CASSRGDRAGEKLFF
TRBJ2-5 | TRBD1 | TRBV12-5 | NA | TGTGCTAGTGGTCTGGACAGGGGAGAGACCCAGTACTTC | CASGLDRGETQYF
TRBJ2-7 | NA | TRBV10-3 | few | TGTGCCATCAGTGAACCCTCACCGACAGGCCCCGAAACTCGAGCCTACGAGCAGTACTTC | CAISEPSPTGPETRAYEQYF
TRBJ1-6 | NA | TRBV20-1 | NA | TGCAGTGCCCAAGGGGGGGCACCCCTCCACTTT | CSAQGGAPLHF
TRBJ1-2 | TRBD1 | TRBV6-5 | NA | TGTGCCAGCAGGCGGACAGGGTTCTATGGCTACACCTTC | CASRRTGFYGYTF
TRBJ1-5 | NA | TRBV7-9 | NA | TGTGCCAGCAGAAGGGAGGATCAGCCCCAGCATTTT | CASRREDQPQHF
TRBJ1-1 | TRBD1 | TRBV3-1/TRBV3-2 | once | TGTGCCAGCATCTCCGGGACAGAAGAAGCTTTCTTT | CASISGTEEAFF
TRBJ1-2 | TRBD1 | TRBV5-4 | once | TGTGCCAGCAGCCTCGGACAGGGGGCGATAGGCTATGGCTACACCTTC | CASSLGQGAIGYGYTF
TRBJ1-4 | TRBD1 | TRBV7-3 | NA | TGTGCCAGCAGCCCAACAGGGGGGTCTAATGAAAAACTGTTTTTT | CASSPTGGSNEKLFF
TRBJ1-2 | TRBD1 | TRBV27 | once | TGTGCCAGCAGTCCCGGGACAGGGGGAGTCGATGGCTACACCTTC | CASSPGTGGVDGYTF
TRBJ2-5 | TRBD2 | TRBV7-9 | NA | TGTGCCAGCAGCCCCCGACTAGCGAAGCAAGAGACCCAGTACTTC | CASSPRLAKQETQYF
TRBJ1-5 | NA | TRBV10-1 | NA | TGCGCCAGCAGTGAGGAGGGCAATCAGCCCCAGCATTTT | CASSEEGNQPQHF
TRBJ1-3 | NA | TRBV27 | NA | TGTGCCAGCAGTTTGGGGCGGGGGCCCGGAGACACCATATATTTT | CASSLGRGPGDTIYF